What follows are 9 T cell receptor beta chains derived from one specimen sequenced in a study of post-analysis software for immune sequencing data. Their antigens are not known. Study-level points and caveats: Patients used roughly five TRBV segments, including TRBV5-6, TRBV5-1 and TRBV20-1, more often than controls.

The authors incorporated unique molecular identifiers into the TCR beta cDNA libraries. From the PCR reads, TCRdb called clonotypes with MiXCR, one entry per CDR3 protein. Of roughly 580,000 distinct CDR3 sequences listed, roughly 45% are singletons. Material for sequencing was blood. The receptors were sampled from a girl under 18 with multiple sclerosis.

The genes are TRBV11-3 and TRBJ2-1; weak D call: TRBD2 (6 bases). The CDR3 extends over 14 amino acids. Between the trimmed V and J ends, which lost 3 bases and 3 bases, there was a span of 9 bases. Germline V gene lookup returns CDR1 SGHNT and CDR2 YENEEA. CDR3 loop: CASSLQGGYNEQFF. The CDR3, as DNA: TGTGCCAGCAGCTTGCAGGGAGGCTACAATGAGCAGTTCTTC.

This clonotype was counted a few times. V gene TRBV6-1 combines with J gene TRBJ2-7; TRBD1 is a possible D gene (5 bases). Trimming took 9 bases from V and 2 from J, leaving 20 bases between them. The CDR3 consists of 15 residues. Germline CDR1 MNHNS, CDR2 SASEGT. CDR3 DNA sequence: TGTGCCAGAGTAGACAGCGCCGGTGTGACCTACGAGCAGTACTTC. This codes for CARVDSAGVTYEQYF.

The rearrangement links TRBV15 to TRBJ1-5; D remains ambiguous. The CDR3 is 15 residues long. Germline CDR1 LNHNV, CDR2 YYDKDF (reference sequence). V was shortened by 2 bases and J by 0 bases, with 8 bases between the two germline ends. CDR3 DNA sequence: TGTGCCACCAGCAGACGGCAGATTAGCAATCAGCCCCAGCATTTT. The encoded protein is CATSRRQISNQPQHF. The entire variable domain, with the rest obtained from reference TRBV15 and TRBJ1-5, is as follows: DAMVIQNPRYQVTQFGKPVTLSCSQTLNHNVMYWYQQKSSQAPKLLFHYYDKDFNNEADTPDNFQSRRPNTSFCFLDIRSPGLGDTAMYLCATSRRQISNQPQHFGDGTRLSIL.

Only a few counts were recorded for this clonotype. A read error is possible here, since a much larger clone lies one base away. The V and J genes are TRBV5-1 and TRBJ2-5; 7 bases fit TRBD1. The J call may be faulty, since TRBJ2-1 better matches the DNA end. Germline CDR1 is SGHRS and CDR2 is YFSETQ. The CDR3 spans 14 residues. The CDR3 loop reads CASSPGTVQETQFF. In DNA form, the CDR3 reads TGCGCCAGCAGCCCAGGGACAGTCCAAGAGACCCAGTTCTTC.

This clonotype has a handful of counts. The rearrangement joins TRBV12-3 or TRBV12-4 to TRBJ2-5; possibly TRBD2 for D (5 bases). The J call is doubtful: the DNA matches TRBJ2-7 better. The CDR3 consists of 16 residues. This CDR3 reads CASSLASGLVTYEQYF. The CDR3 DNA follows: TGTGCCAGCAGTTTAGCGTCGGGGTTAGTTACGTACGAGCAGTACTTC.

The chain has TRBV6-5 and TRBJ2-1; D could derive from TRBD1 or TRBD2 (5 bases each). The last part of the DNA fits TRBJ2-7 better; the J call may be wrong. This CDR3 is built from 18 residues. The germline V gene has CDR1 MNHEY and CDR2 SVGAGI. This chain's CDR3 is CASSYSSMRGGSPNEQYF. DNA of the CDR3: TGTGCCAGCAGTTACTCCTCTATGAGGGGCGGATCTCCCAATGAGCAGTACTTC.

J is TRBJ2-4 and V is TRBV29-1, with 7 bases identical to TRBD2. Losses at the gene ends were 4 bases for V and 3 bases for J; bases not matched to a gene: 6. CDR3 length: 14 amino acids. CDR1 SQVTM and CDR2 ANQGSEA come from the germline V gene. The CDR3 protein is CSVVGRAGKNIQYF. In DNA form, the CDR3 reads TGCAGCGTTGTAGGGAGGGCTGGCAAAAACATTCAGTACTTC.

This clonotype occurred a few times. This rearrangement joins TRBV7-9 to TRBJ1-1; 10 bases fit TRBD1. With V trimmed by 4 bases and J by 5 bases, 4 bases remained unmatched. Per germline, CDR1 SEHNR and CDR2 FQNEAQ (reference sequence). The CDR3 is 14 amino acids. In DNA, the CDR3 is TGTGCCAGCAGCTCAGGACAGGGGGAGACTGAAGCTTTCTTT. Translation gives CASSSGQGETEAFF.

This clonotype was counted a few times. V usage is TRBV20-1 and J usage is TRBJ2-3; 10 positions agree with TRBD2. V shed 4 bases, J shed 4 bases, and the junction held 8 bases outside the gene matches. Germline lookup yields CDR1 DFQATT and CDR2 SNEGSKA (reference sequence). This CDR3 region has 15 residues. CDR3 coding DNA: TGCAGTGCTACCCGTAGCGGGAGGATCCCAGATACGCAGTATTTT. It codes for CSATRSGRIPDTQYF.